This is a list of T cell receptor beta chains from one sample in a study of CD8+CD57+ T cells in acquired aplastic anemia. Each CDR3 protein is one row after TCRdb ran MiXCR on the reads. The sample shows 300,000 or so distinct CDR3 sequences, 56% of them seen only once. Sequenced input: sorted CD4+, CD8+, or CD8+CD57+ T cells (not recorded which) from PBMCs. All receptors come from a human donor with aplastic anemia. Both conserved end residues are trimmed from each CDR3. D genes are given only for firm matches.

cdr3_aa,d_call,v_call
ASSLHSGANVLT,-,TRBV5-1
ASSLEQGQEQF,TRBD1,TRBV5-4
ASSYTSRGNTIY,-,TRBV6-5
ASSESTGPHEKLF,-,TRBV25-1
ATSDFTRYEDTGELF,-,TRBV24-1
ASSPGTSREQY,TRBD2,TRBV5-1
ASSAPSGRGNEQF,TRBD2,TRBV9
SVSQTGYEKLF,TRBD1,TRBV29-1
SASSNTDTQY,-,TRBV20-1
ATSKPGHQETQY,-,TRBV15
ASSVVGGAEAF,-,TRBV9
ASSVGIRGNQPQH,-,TRBV9
SARVGTGGIGETQY,TRBD1,TRBV20-1
ASSPTGTIYEQY,TRBD2,TRBV13
ASSADTAGNTEAF,-,TRBV19
ASSPLGGELF,-,TRBV7-7
SARDLGPGEAF,-,TRBV20-1
ATSTSGGPSSYNEQF,TRBD2,TRBV24-1
ASSEQGNPETQY,TRBD1,TRBV7-8
ASSQPRDTDEQF,-,TRBV3-1
ASSLTGRYIYEQY,-,TRBV27
AIRAGAENTEAF,-,TRBV10-3
SATVGEKLF,-,TRBV20-1
SAGRGQGSPYEQY,-,TRBV20-1
ASSQEYARSADTQY,-,TRBV5-1
ASSLIQISYEQY,-,TRBV7-8
SARPGLDTQY,-,TRBV20-1
SATDPGGSEVEQY,TRBD2,TRBV20-1